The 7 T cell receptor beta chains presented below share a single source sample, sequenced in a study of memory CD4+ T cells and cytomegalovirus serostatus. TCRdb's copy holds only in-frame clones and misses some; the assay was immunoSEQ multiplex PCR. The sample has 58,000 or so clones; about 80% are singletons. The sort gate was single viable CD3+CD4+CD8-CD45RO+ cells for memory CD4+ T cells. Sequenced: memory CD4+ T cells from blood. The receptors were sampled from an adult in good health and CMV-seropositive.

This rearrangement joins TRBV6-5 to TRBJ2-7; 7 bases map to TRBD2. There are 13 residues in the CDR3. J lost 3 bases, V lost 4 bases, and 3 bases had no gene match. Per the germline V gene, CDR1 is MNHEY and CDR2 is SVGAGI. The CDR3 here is CASSSPGGYEQYF. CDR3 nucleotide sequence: TGTGCCAGCAGTTCCCCGGGGGGCTACGAGCAGTACTTC.

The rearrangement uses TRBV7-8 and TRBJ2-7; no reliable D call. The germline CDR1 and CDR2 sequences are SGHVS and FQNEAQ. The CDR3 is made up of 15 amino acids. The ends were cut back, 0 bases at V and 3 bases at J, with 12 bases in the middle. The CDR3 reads CASSLASGLGYEQYF. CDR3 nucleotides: TGTGCCAGCAGCTTAGCTTCCGGGTTGGGCTACGAGCAGTACTTC.

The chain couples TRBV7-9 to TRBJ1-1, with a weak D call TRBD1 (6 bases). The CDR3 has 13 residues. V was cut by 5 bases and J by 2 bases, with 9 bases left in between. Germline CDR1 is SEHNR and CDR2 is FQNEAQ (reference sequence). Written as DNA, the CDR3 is TGTGCCAGCAGCCTGGACAGCAACACTGAAGCTTTCTTT. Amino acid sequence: CASSLDSNTEAFF. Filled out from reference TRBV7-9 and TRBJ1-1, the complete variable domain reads DTGVSQNPRHKITKRGQNVTFRCDPISEHNRLYWYRQTLGQGPEFLTYFQNEAQLEKSRLLSDRFSAERPKGSFSTLEIQRTEQGDSAMYLCASSLDSNTEAFFGQGTRLTVV.

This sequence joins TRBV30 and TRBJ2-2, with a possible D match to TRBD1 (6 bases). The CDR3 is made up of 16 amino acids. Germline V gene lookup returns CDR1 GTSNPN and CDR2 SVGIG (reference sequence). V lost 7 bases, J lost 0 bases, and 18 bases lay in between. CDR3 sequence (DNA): TGTGCCTCCTACGGACAGACATTTTCGAACACCGGGGAGCTGTTTTTT. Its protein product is CASYGQTFSNTGELFF. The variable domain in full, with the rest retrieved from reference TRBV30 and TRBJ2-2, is SQTIHQWPATLVQPVGSPLSLECTVEGTSNPNLYWYRQAAGRGLQLLFYSVGIGQISSEVPQNLSASRPQDRQFILSSKKLLLSDSGFYLCASYGQTFSNTGELFFGEGSRLTVL.

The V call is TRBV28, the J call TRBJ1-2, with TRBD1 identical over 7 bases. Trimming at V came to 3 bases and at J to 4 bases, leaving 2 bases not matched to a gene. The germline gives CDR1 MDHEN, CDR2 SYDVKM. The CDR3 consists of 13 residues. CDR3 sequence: CASSFGDSYGYTF. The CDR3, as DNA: TGTGCCAGCAGTTTCGGGGACAGCTATGGCTACACCTTC.

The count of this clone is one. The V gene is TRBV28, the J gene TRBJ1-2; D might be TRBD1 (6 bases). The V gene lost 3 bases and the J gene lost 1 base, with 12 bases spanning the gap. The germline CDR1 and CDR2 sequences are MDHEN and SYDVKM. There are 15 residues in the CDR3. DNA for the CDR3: TGTGCCAGCAGTTTGGGTGGGGGGCGTAACTATGGCTACACCTTC. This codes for CASSLGGGRNYGYTF.

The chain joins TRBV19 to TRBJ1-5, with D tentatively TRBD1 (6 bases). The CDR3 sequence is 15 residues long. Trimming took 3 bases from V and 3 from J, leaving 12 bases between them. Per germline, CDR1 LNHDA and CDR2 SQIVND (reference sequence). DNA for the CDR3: TGTGCCAGTAGTATGGTCACAGGGCCCAATCAGCCCCAGCATTTT. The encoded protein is CASSMVTGPNQPQHF.